This T cell receptor beta chain came from a study of early T cells in non-severe SARS-CoV-2 infection (dated by TCRdb to the early 2020s). General notes on the study: Because TCR sequencing relied on bulk RNA taken from unsorted whole blood, pairing of alpha and beta chains was not possible. Here is what the overall study found, with its caveats: Matching against VDJdb was skewed toward anti-spike CD8 responses, likely underestimated virus-specific expansions, and missed private and CD4 specificities.

The library was prepared using 5' RACE. Sequenced on a NextSeq 500. The TCR library protocol attached unique molecular identifiers to individual cDNA molecules to correct for sequencing error and PCR bias. Both TCR alpha and beta chains were sequenced, and tight co-correlation was observed between alpha and beta sequence abundances in each sample. The authors' analysis ran thus. V gene, J gene and CDR3 annotation of TCR sequences was performed with Decombinator V4. TCRs were defined as expanded if a significant change between any two time points was detected under a Poisson model with p below 0.0001. TCR abundances were normalised to the total number of TCRs sequenced per sample and were expressed as counts per million. TRAV1-2 paired with TRAJ12, TRAJ20 or TRAJ33 defined MAIT TCRs, while TRAV10 paired with TRAJ18 defined iNKT TCRs. VDJdb, accessed 1 November 2021, was searched for CMV, EBV and SARS-CoV-2 annotated TCRs, with TCRs annotated for multiple antigens excluded. Clones were called with MiXCR by TCRdb after fastp trimmed the public reads at Q25, and only in-frame beta chains were retained. Records with the same CDR3 protein are collapsed into one entry carrying the most frequent genes and DNA. V and J calls and clone size were set by TCRdb, not the authors. The sample table holds about 71,000 distinct CDR3 sequences, of which about an eighth were seen once. Jointly, the top ten make up roughly 2.5% of the sample.

Worth noting for this clonotype: What this receptor recognizes is not known. No base qualities exist here, and no much larger clone lies one base off it.

This was a case-control study nested in a cohort of healthcare workers in London, UK, who had nasopharyngeal swab PCR tests and blood samples taken every week. Between 23 and 31 March 2020, the week of the UK lockdown, healthcare workers were enrolled and then followed up weekly for as long as 16 weeks. The CDR3 measures 16 amino acids from cysteine to phenylalanine. Only the CDR3 region is kept as DNA, spanning 48 bases read in frame from base 1. Trimming accounts for 2 bases at V and 0 bases at J, while the number of junction bases matched to no gene is 4. Reading the germline V gene gives CDR1 MNHEY and CDR2 SVGAGI.

The source was whole blood, collected at baseline. The origin of this receptor is an adult who was a healthcare worker with PCR-confirmed SARS-CoV-2 infection or an uninfected control (not recorded which). The V gene is TRBV6-5 and the J gene is TRBJ2-1; 7 junctional bases match TRBD2. The CDR3 amino acid sequence is: CASSYEAGSSYNEQFF. The sequenced DNA: TGTGCCAGCAGTTACGAAGCGGGGAGCTCCTACAATGAGCAGTTCTTC.